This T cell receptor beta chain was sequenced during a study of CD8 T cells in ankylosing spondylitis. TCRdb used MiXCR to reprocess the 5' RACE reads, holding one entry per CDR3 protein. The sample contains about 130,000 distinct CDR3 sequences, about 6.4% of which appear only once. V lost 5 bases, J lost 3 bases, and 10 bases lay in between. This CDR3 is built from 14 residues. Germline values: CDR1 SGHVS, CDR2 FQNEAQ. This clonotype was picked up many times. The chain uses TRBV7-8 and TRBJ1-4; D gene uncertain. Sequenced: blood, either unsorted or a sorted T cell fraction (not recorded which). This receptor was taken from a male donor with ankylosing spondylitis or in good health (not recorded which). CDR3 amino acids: CASSPTSPNEKLFF. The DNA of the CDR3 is TGTGCCAGCAGCCCCACCTCCCCTAATGAAAAACTGTTTTTT.